This T cell receptor beta chain derives from a study of T cells in Graves' hyperthyroidism and ophthalmopathy (dated by TCRdb to the late 2010s). Context from the whole study: Peripheral blood was sampled at the time of initial diagnosis, prior to any treatment. A discovery cohort of fewer than 110 patients, about 44 with Graves' ophthalmopathy and roughly 59 with stable Graves' hyperthyroidism, was used to find distinguishing TCR V-J signatures. Prospective prediction of ophthalmopathy was tested in an independent validation cohort of 18 to 20 hyperthyroidism patients and 15 to 17 patients who later progressed to ophthalmopathy. The roughly 90 discovery patients were divided at random into training and test sets in a 7:3 ratio. In addition, the study compared T-cell repertoires in thyroid tissue and in blood from about six Graves' hyperthyroidism patients. Once sampling was done, hyperthyroidism patients were given methimazole at a starting dose of 30 mg daily, whereas ophthalmopathy patients were given high-dose intravenous methylprednisolone. The paper reports TCR Vbeta CDR3 sequencing of roughly 140 peripheral blood samples: 40 to 45 ophthalmopathy, about 75 hyperthyroidism and around 17 progressor patients. What the study reported, not specific to this receptor: Blood samples also contained most of the expanded thyroid clonotypes (frequency above 0.001), which suggests that blood repertoires may reflect thyroid immune responses. A model built on a 13 V-J signature distinguished ophthalmopathy from stable hyperthyroidism, reaching 85% to 90% sensitivity and about 81% specificity in cross-validation and 80%/75% in testing. In validation, progression to ophthalmopathy was predicted by the model with 70.59% sensitivity and 72% to 80% specificity, a median of roughly 6.4 months before onset. No statistical method was used to fix the sample size in advance, and group allocation was not hidden from the investigators.

In the ophthalmopathy patients, disease was moderately to severely active, with a Clinical Activity Score of 3 or more, a NOSPECS grade of 4 or more, and a duration of less than 3 months. The study excluded patients with uncontrolled infections, other autoimmune diseases, pregnancy or lactation. Clinical symptoms, serum thyroxine and TRAb, thyroid ultrasound, and orbital computed tomography formed the basis for the diagnoses. Ficoll-Paque density gradient centrifugation was used to isolate PBMCs from about 10 ml of fresh peripheral blood. Total RNA was extracted with Trizol reagent, and quality was checked on an Agilent 2100 Bioanalyzer. The germline V gene encodes CDR1 SQVTM and CDR2 ANQGSEA. Reading from cysteine to phenylalanine, the CDR3 counts 13 amino acids. The entry retains the CDR3 DNA only, 39 bases that are in frame from base 1. V is reduced by 6 bases and J by 4 bases, leaving a spacing of 13 bases between them.

The TCR beta CDR3 regions were amplified from RNA transcripts. The first round of RT-PCR for the TCR CDR3 was performed with the HTBI primer set and the Qiagen OneStep RT-PCR kit. Libraries were constructed in a second round of multiplex PCR, after which size selection and purification were performed. Paired-end sequencing of the libraries was performed with 100 bp reads on an Illumina HiSeq2000. For the original study's pipeline: SOAPnuke was used to process the raw data, with reads discarded if the reads contained adapters or uncalled bases, had a mean Phred below 15, or lacked an exact constant-primer or identifier match. High-quality paired reads were merged with COPE v1.2.5, and unique nucleotide sequences were defined as clonotypes. MiTCR v1.1 was used to align clonotypes to the IMGT TRBV, TRBD and TRBJ reference segments. The analysis included only V-J combinations with a frequency above 0.0001, which together covered 99% to 99.2% of the repertoires. A TCS score was defined as the ratio of F50 (clonal expansion) to E x V (chaos), with BLOSUM62-based TCRdist applied between CDR3 peptides within each V-J. Welch's t-statistics and random forest reduced 450 to 600 V-J features to about 13, which were used in a naive Bayes classifier (R e1071). The public reads were quality trimmed at Q25 with fastp and then assembled into clones with MiXCR by TCRdb, keeping productive beta chains. Each entry merges the rows of one CDR3 protein and shows their most common DNA and genes. TCRdb's processing, not the study's, gives the V and J calls here. The sample table lists about half a million distinct CDR3 sequences, 20% to 25% of them with a count of one. 49% of the sample goes to the ten largest clones.

This clonotype was picked up a small number of times. What this receptor recognizes is not known. No quality values exist for individual bases; no much larger clone is one base distant. The origin of this receptor is a woman aged 70 to 79 with Graves' ophthalmopathy. The V and J segments used are TRBV29-1 and TRBJ2-1; TRBD1 is a possible D gene, resting on 5 matching bases. Sequencing was performed on blood. The bases are TGCAGCGTGGTCAGGGCAGGATACAATGAGCAGTTCTTC. It specifies CSVVRAGYNEQFF.